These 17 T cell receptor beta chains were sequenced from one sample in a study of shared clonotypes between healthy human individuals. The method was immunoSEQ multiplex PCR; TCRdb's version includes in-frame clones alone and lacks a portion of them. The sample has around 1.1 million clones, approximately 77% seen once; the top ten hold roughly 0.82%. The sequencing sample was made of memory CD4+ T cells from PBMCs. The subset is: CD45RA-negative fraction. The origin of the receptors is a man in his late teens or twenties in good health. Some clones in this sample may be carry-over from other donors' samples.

CDR3 region: CASTPRLAGRNEQFF. CDR3 coding DNA: TGTGCCAGCACCCCACGACTAGCGGGACGGAATGAGCAGTTCTTC. This chain uses TRBV7-2 with TRBJ2-1; TRBD2 matches at 11 bases. V lost 7 bases and J lost 7; bases outside the gene matches: 9. The CDR3 contains 15 residues. Germline V gene sequence: CDR1 SGHTA, CDR2 FQGNSA.

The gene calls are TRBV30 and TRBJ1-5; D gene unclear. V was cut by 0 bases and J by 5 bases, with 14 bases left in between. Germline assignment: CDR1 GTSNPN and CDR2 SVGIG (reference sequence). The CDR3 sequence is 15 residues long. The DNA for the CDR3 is TGTGCCTGGAGTGTACGTGGAAAGGCGGATCAGCCCCAGCATTTT. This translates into CAWSVRGKADQPQHF.

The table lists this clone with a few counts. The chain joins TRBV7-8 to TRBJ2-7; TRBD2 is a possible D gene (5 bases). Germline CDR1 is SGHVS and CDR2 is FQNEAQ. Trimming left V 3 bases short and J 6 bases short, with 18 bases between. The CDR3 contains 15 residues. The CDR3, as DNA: TGTGCCAGCAGCTTTCGGGGAATGATTTTGGGCGAGCAGTACTTC. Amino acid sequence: CASSFRGMILGEQYF.

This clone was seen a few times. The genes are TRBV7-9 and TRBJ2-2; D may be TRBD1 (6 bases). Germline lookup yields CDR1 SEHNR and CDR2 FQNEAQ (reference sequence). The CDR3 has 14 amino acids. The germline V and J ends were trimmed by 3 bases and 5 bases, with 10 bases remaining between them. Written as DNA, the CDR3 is TGTGCCAGCAGCTTGTACAGGGAAACCGGGGAGCTGTTTTTT. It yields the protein CASSLYRETGELFF.

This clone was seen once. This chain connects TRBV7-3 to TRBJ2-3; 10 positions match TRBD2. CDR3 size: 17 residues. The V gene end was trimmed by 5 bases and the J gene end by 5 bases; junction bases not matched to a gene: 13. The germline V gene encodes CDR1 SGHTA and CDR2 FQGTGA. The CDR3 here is CASSLGLAGDGGDTQYF. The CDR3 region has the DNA TGTGCCAGCAGCCTAGGGCTAGCGGGAGACGGAGGAGATACGCAGTATTTT.

The CDR3 sequence is CASSVASGRSADTQYF. CDR3 nucleotides: TGTGCCAGCAGCGTCGCCTCCGGGAGGAGCGCAGATACGCAGTATTTT. This chain connects TRBV9 to TRBJ2-3, with TRBD2 identical over 7 bases. J gave up 4 bases and V 2 bases, and 10 bases lay outside the gene matches. Germline V gives CDR1 SGDLS, CDR2 YYNGEE. The CDR3 extends over 16 amino acids.

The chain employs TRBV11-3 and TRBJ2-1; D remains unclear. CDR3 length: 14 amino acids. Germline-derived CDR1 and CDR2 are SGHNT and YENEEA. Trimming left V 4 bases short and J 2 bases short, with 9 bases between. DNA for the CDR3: TGTGCCAGCAGCTCCCTGGGCCCCTACAATGAGCAGTTCTTC. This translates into CASSSLGPYNEQFF.

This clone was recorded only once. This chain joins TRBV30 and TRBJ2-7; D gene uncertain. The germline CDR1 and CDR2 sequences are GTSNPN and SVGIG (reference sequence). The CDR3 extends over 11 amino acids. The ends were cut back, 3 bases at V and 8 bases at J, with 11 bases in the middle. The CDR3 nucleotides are TGTGCCTGGAGAGAAGAATCCAAGCAGTACTTC. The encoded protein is CAWREESKQYF. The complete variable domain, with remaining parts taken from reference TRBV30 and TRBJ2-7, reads SQTIHQWPATLVQPVGSPLSLECTVEGTSNPNLYWYRQAAGRGLQLLFYSVGIGQISSEVPQNLSASRPQDRQFILSSKKLLLSDSGFYLCAWREESKQYFGPGTRLTVT.

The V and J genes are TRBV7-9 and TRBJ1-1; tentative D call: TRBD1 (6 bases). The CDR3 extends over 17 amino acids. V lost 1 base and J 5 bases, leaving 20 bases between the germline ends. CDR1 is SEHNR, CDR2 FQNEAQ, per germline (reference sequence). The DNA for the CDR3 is TGTGCCAGCAGCTTAGGTGGTGGGGCAGGGGCAAGAACTGAAGCTTTCTTT. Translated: CASSLGGGAGARTEAFF.

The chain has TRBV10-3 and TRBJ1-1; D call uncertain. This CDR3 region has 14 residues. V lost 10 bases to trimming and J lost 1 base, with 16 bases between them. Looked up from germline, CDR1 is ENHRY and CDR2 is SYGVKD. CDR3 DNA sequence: TGTGCCACCAACCCATTAGGAGAGAACACTGAAGCTTTCTTT. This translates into CATNPLGENTEAFF.

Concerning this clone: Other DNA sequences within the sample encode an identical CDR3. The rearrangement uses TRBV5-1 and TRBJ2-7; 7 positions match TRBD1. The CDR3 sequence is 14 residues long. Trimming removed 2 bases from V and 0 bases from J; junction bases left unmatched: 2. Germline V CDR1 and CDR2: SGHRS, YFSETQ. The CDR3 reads CASSLTGASYEQYF. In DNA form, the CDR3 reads TGCGCCAGCAGCTTAACAGGGGCCTCCTACGAGCAGTACTTC.

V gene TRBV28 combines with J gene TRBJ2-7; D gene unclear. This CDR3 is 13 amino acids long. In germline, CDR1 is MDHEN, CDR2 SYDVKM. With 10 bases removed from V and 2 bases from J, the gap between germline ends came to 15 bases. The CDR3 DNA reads TGTGCCACCGGTCGAGCAGACCCCTACGAGCAGTACTTC. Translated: CATGRADPYEQYF.

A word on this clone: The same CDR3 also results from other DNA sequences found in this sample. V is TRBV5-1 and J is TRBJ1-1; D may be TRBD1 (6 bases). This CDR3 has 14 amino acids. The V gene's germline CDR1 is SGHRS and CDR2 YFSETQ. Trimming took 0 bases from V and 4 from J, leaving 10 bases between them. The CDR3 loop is CASSLEGVGTEAFF. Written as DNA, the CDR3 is TGCGCCAGCAGCTTGGAGGGGGTGGGCACTGAAGCTTTCTTT.

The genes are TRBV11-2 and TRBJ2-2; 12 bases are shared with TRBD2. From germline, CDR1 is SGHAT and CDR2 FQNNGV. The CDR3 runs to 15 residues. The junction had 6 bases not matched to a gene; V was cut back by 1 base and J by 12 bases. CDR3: CASSLGLAGGSKLFF. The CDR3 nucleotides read TGTGCCAGCAGCTTAGGTCTAGCGGGAGGGTCTAAGCTGTTTTTT.

This chain's CDR3 is CASSLTGESTDTQYF. The CDR3 DNA sequence: TGTGCCAGCAGTTTGACAGGGGAAAGCACAGATACGCAGTATTTT. This chain uses TRBV5-4 with TRBJ2-3; 8 bases agree with TRBD1. V shed 5 bases, J shed 0 bases, and the junction held 5 bases outside the gene matches. In germline, CDR1 is SGHNT, CDR2 YYREEE (reference sequence). This CDR3 has 15 residues. Full variable domain (missing parts from reference TRBV5-4 and TRBJ2-3): ETGVTQSPTHLIKTRGQQVTLRCSSQSGHNTVSWYQQALGQGPQFIFQYYREEENGRGNFPPRFSGLQFPNYSSELNVNALELDDSALYLCASSLTGESTDTQYFGPGTRLTVL.

The CDR3 loop reads CSANRGRRTEAFF. The CDR3 nucleotides are TGCAGCGCGAACAGGGGGCGCCGGACTGAAGCTTTCTTT. This sequence joins TRBV29-1 and TRBJ1-1; 9 bases align to TRBD1. Per the germline V gene, CDR1 is SQVTM and CDR2 is ANQGSEA. CDR3 length equals 13 residues. The J segment lost 5 bases and the V segment lost 7 bases, leaving 8 bases of the junction unmatched.

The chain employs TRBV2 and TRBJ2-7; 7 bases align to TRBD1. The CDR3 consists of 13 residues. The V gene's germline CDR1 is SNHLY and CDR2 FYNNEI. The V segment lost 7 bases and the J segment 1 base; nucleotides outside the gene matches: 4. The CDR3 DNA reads TGTGCCAGCAAGACGGGACAGTCCTACGAGCAGTACTTC. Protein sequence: CASKTGQSYEQYF.